This is a list of T cell receptor beta chains from one sample in a study of cytomegalovirus exposure and HLA in healthy donors. Clones were read by immunoSEQ multiplex PCR, and TCRdb kept only the in-frame ones, dropping some. Of some 66,000 clones in the sample, less than 80% were seen once. The sample comprised PBMCs. These receptors all come from a man in his fifties or sixties in good health and CMV-seropositive. CDR3s include the opening cysteine and the closing phenylalanine or tryptophan. A D gene is named only where the DNA matches it firmly. Clone size is stated in some rows and not others, as once, few, many or a class when expanded.

d_gene: TRBD1
j_gene: TRBJ1-4
v_gene: TRBV6-5
abundance: NA
len: 15
CDR3aa: CASSFRTGVNEKLFF
CDR3nt: TGTGCCAGCAGTTTCCGGACAGGGGTGAATGAAAAACTGTTTTTT

d_gene: NA
j_gene: TRBJ2-7
v_gene: TRBV5-1
abundance: NA
len: 14
CDR3aa: CASSRSGGTYEQYF
CDR3nt: TGCGCCAGCAGCCGCAGCGGCGGTACCTACGAGCAGTACTTC

d_gene: NA
j_gene: TRBJ2-6
v_gene: TRBV28
abundance: once
len: 18
CDR3aa: CASTWAGGGGSGANVLTF
CDR3nt: TGTGCCAGCACCTGGGCCGGGGGAGGAGGGTCTGGGGCCAACGTCCTGACTTTC

d_gene: NA
j_gene: TRBJ1-4
v_gene: TRBV11-2
abundance: NA
len: 15
CDR3aa: CASSLWGTNNEKLFF
CDR3nt: TGTGCCAGCAGCTTATGGGGGACAAATAATGAAAAACTGTTTTTT

d_gene: TRBD2
j_gene: TRBJ2-7
v_gene: TRBV2
abundance: few
len: 15
CDR3aa: CASSESLAGSYEQYF
CDR3nt: TGTGCCAGCAGTGAAAGCTTAGCGGGAAGCTACGAGCAGTACTTC

d_gene: TRBD1
j_gene: TRBJ2-5
v_gene: TRBV18
abundance: NA
len: 13
CDR3aa: CASSPGQQETQYF
CDR3nt: TGTGCCAGCTCTCCGGGACAGCAAGAGACCCAGTACTTC

d_gene: NA
j_gene: TRBJ2-3
v_gene: TRBV7-6
abundance: NA
len: 14
CDR3aa: CASSLATTTDTQYF
CDR3nt: TGTGCCAGCAGCTTGGCCACAACGACAGATACGCAGTATTTT

d_gene: NA
j_gene: TRBJ1-2
v_gene: TRBV5-1
abundance: NA
len: 16
CDR3aa: CASSPLSGSFNYGYTF
CDR3nt: TGCGCCAGCAGCCCTTTGTCAGGTTCATTTAACTATGGCTACACCTTC

d_gene: NA
j_gene: TRBJ2-1
v_gene: TRBV28
abundance: NA
len: 13
CDR3aa: CASRVGSRPRQFF
CDR3nt: TGTGCCAGCAGGGTAGGGAGCAGACCCCGGCAGTTCTTC

d_gene: NA
j_gene: TRBJ2-7
v_gene: TRBV6-6
abundance: NA
len: 13
CDR3aa: CASSYSPAYEQYF
CDR3nt: TGTGCCAGCAGTTACAGCCCCGCCTACGAGCAGTACTTC

d_gene: NA
j_gene: TRBJ1-2
v_gene: TRBV4-1
abundance: NA
len: 14
CDR3aa: CASSQPGDDYGYTF
CDR3nt: TGCGCCAGCAGCCAGCCAGGGGATGACTATGGCTACACCTTC

d_gene: TRBD1
j_gene: TRBJ2-7
v_gene: TRBV6-6
abundance: NA
len: 16
CDR3aa: CASSYLDRDRTYEQYF
CDR3nt: TGTGCCAGCAGTTACCTAGACCGGGACAGAACCTACGAGCAGTACTTC

d_gene: NA
j_gene: TRBJ1-5
v_gene: TRBV14
abundance: few
len: 14
CDR3aa: CASSQERGNQPQHF
CDR3nt: TGTGCCAGCAGCCAAGAGCGGGGGAATCAGCCCCAGCATTTT

d_gene: TRBD1
j_gene: TRBJ2-4
v_gene: TRBV11-3
abundance: NA
len: 12
CDR3aa: CASSFPTGTKYF
CDR3nt: TGTGCCAGCAGCTTCCCGACAGGGACAAAGTACTTC

d_gene: TRBD1
j_gene: TRBJ2-7
v_gene: TRBV13
abundance: NA
len: 12
CDR3aa: CAIGTGNDEQYF
CDR3nt: TGTGCCATTGGGACAGGGAACGACGAGCAGTACTTC

d_gene: TRBD1
j_gene: TRBJ1-4
v_gene: TRBV11-3
abundance: NA
len: 15
CDR3aa: CASSIGQGGGEKLFF
CDR3nt: TGTGCCAGCAGCATCGGACAGGGCGGGGGTGAAAAACTGTTTTTT

d_gene: TRBD2
j_gene: TRBJ2-1
v_gene: TRBV6-4
abundance: NA
len: 15
CDR3aa: CASSDDSGRVSEQFF
CDR3nt: TGTGCCAGCAGTGACGATAGCGGGAGAGTATCGGAGCAGTTCTTC

d_gene: TRBD2
j_gene: TRBJ2-1
v_gene: TRBV5-1
abundance: NA
len: 16
CDR3aa: CASRPGLAGAPDEQFF
CDR3nt: TGCGCCAGCAGACCCGGACTAGCGGGAGCTCCGGATGAGCAGTTCTTC

d_gene: TRBD1
j_gene: TRBJ2-7
v_gene: TRBV6-1
abundance: NA
len: 15
CDR3aa: CASSEGGTGNTRYFF
CDR3nt: TGTGCCAGCAGTGAGGGAGGGACAGGGAACACCCGTTACTTCTTC

d_gene: TRBD1
j_gene: TRBJ2-7
v_gene: TRBV16
abundance: NA
len: 16
CDR3aa: CASSQYGRDSSYEQYF
CDR3nt: TGTGCCAGCAGCCAATATGGCCGGGACAGCTCCTACGAGCAGTACTTC

d_gene: TRBD2
j_gene: TRBJ2-1
v_gene: TRBV11-2
abundance: NA
len: 12
CDR3aa: CASSSLSGREFF
CDR3nt: TGTGCCAGCAGCTCCCTCAGCGGGAGGGAGTTCTTC

d_gene: TRBD1
j_gene: TRBJ1-2
v_gene: TRBV7-9
abundance: NA
len: 15
CDR3aa: CASSSPGQDVYGYTF
CDR3nt: TGTGCCAGCAGCTCCCCGGGACAGGACGTCTATGGCTACACCTTC

d_gene: TRBD2
j_gene: TRBJ2-7
v_gene: TRBV5-4
abundance: NA
len: 16
CDR3aa: CASSLSVAGGSYEQYF
CDR3nt: TGTGCCAGCAGCTTATCGGTTGCGGGAGGGTCCTACGAGCAGTACTTC

d_gene: NA
j_gene: TRBJ1-5
v_gene: TRBV7-8
abundance: NA
len: 12
CDR3aa: CASSFHNQPQHF
CDR3nt: TGTGCCAGCAGCTTTCACAATCAGCCCCAGCATTTT

d_gene: NA
j_gene: TRBJ2-7
v_gene: TRBV29-1
abundance: NA
len: 13
CDR3aa: CSVEVAGSYEQYF
CDR3nt: TGCAGCGTTGAAGTAGCTGGGTCCTACGAGCAGTACTTC

d_gene: TRBD2
j_gene: TRBJ2-7
v_gene: TRBV7-8
abundance: NA
len: 14
CDR3aa: CASSRQAGKYEQYF
CDR3nt: TGTGCCAGCAGCAGACAAGCGGGAAAGTACGAGCAGTACTTC

d_gene: TRBD1
j_gene: TRBJ2-7
v_gene: TRBV23-1
abundance: NA
len: 15
CDR3aa: CASRFGQGLSYEQYF
CDR3nt: TGCGCCAGCAGGTTTGGACAGGGGCTCTCCTACGAGCAGTACTTC

d_gene: TRBD2
j_gene: TRBJ2-7
v_gene: TRBV7-8
abundance: NA
len: 16
CDR3aa: CASSSDLAGVRHEQYF
CDR3nt: TGTGCCAGCAGCTCAGACCTAGCGGGAGTAAGGCACGAGCAGTACTTC

d_gene: TRBD1
j_gene: TRBJ1-1
v_gene: TRBV6-1
abundance: NA
len: 15
CDR3aa: CASRHRDRGGTEAFF
CDR3nt: TGTGCCAGCAGACACCGGGACAGGGGGGGGACTGAAGCTTTCTTT

d_gene: TRBD1
j_gene: TRBJ2-1
v_gene: TRBV2
abundance: NA
len: 15
CDR3aa: CASSGQGVLDEEQFF
CDR3nt: TGTGCCAGCAGTGGACAGGGGGTCTTAGACGAAGAGCAGTTCTTC

d_gene: NA
j_gene: TRBJ1-2
v_gene: TRBV4-1
abundance: NA
len: 14
CDR3aa: CASTPGGSNYGYTF
CDR3nt: TGCGCCAGCACCCCCGGGGGGTCTAACTATGGCTACACCTTC

d_gene: NA
j_gene: TRBJ1-1
v_gene: TRBV19
abundance: NA
len: 12
CDR3aa: CASRGGQTEAFF
CDR3nt: TGTGCCAGTAGGGGTGGACAGACTGAAGCTTTCTTT

d_gene: NA
j_gene: TRBJ1-1
v_gene: TRBV19
abundance: NA
len: 15
CDR3aa: CASSIVGRWNTEAFF
CDR3nt: TGTGCCAGTAGTATAGTTGGCAGGTGGAACACTGAAGCTTTCTTT

d_gene: NA
j_gene: TRBJ2-7
v_gene: TRBV7-6
abundance: NA
len: 15
CDR3aa: CASSPGAGARYEQYF
CDR3nt: TGTGCCAGCAGCCCGGGGGCGGGGGCGCGTTACGAGCAGTACTTC

d_gene: NA
j_gene: TRBJ2-7
v_gene: TRBV5-1
abundance: NA
len: 15
CDR3aa: CASSFPGEPPYEQYF
CDR3nt: TGCGCCAGCAGCTTCCCGGGGGAGCCCCCCTACGAGCAGTACTTC

d_gene: NA
j_gene: TRBJ2-7
v_gene: TRBV5-1
abundance: NA
len: 14
CDR3aa: CASSLGPKSYEQYF
CDR3nt: TGCGCCAGCAGCTTGGGGCCGAAATCCTACGAGCAGTACTTC

d_gene: TRBD1
j_gene: TRBJ2-7
v_gene: TRBV6-6
abundance: NA
len: 12
CDR3aa: CATWTGGNEQYF
CDR3nt: TGTGCCACTTGGACAGGGGGCAACGAGCAGTACTTC

d_gene: TRBD1
j_gene: TRBJ2-2
v_gene: TRBV2
abundance: NA
len: 15
CDR3aa: CASRTGQGAVGELFF
CDR3nt: TGTGCCAGCAGAACGGGACAGGGGGCAGTCGGGGAGCTGTTTTTT

d_gene: NA
j_gene: TRBJ2-4
v_gene: TRBV29-1
abundance: NA
len: 15
CDR3aa: CSVEAAILTENIQYF
CDR3nt: TGCAGCGTTGAAGCGGCGATCTTGACAGAAAACATTCAGTACTTC

d_gene: NA
j_gene: TRBJ1-1
v_gene: TRBV29-1
abundance: NA
len: 12
CDR3aa: CSVDTGFTEAFF
CDR3nt: TGCAGCGTTGATACGGGGTTTACTGAAGCTTTCTTT

d_gene: NA
j_gene: TRBJ1-5
v_gene: TRBV27
abundance: NA
len: 14
CDR3aa: CASSLTGRNQPQHF
CDR3nt: TGTGCCAGCAGTTTGACAGGCCGCAATCAGCCCCAGCATTTT

d_gene: NA
j_gene: TRBJ1-3
v_gene: TRBV6-5
abundance: NA
len: 14
CDR3aa: CASSYRRAGNTIYF
CDR3nt: TGTGCCAGCAGTTACCGGAGGGCTGGAAACACCATATATTTT

d_gene: NA
j_gene: TRBJ2-1
v_gene: TRBV6-5
abundance: NA
len: 13
CDR3aa: CAGASRSYNEQFF
CDR3nt: TGTGCGGGGGCGAGTCGCTCCTACAATGAGCAGTTCTTC

d_gene: TRBD1
j_gene: TRBJ1-4
v_gene: TRBV2
abundance: NA
len: 15
CDR3aa: CASSEQKGALEKLFF
CDR3nt: TGTGCCAGCAGTGAACAGAAGGGGGCCTTGGAAAAGCTGTTTTTT

d_gene: NA
j_gene: TRBJ1-2
v_gene: TRBV5-1
abundance: few
len: 15
CDR3aa: CASSLVEFLQDGYTF
CDR3nt: TGCGCCAGCAGCTTGGTAGAGTTTCTTCAGGATGGCTACACCTTC

d_gene: TRBD2
j_gene: TRBJ2-3
v_gene: TRBV7-9
abundance: NA
len: 17
CDR3aa: CASSPAWSGGITDTQYF
CDR3nt: TGTGCCAGCAGCCCGGCTTGGAGCGGGGGAATCACAGATACGCAGTATTTT

d_gene: TRBD1
j_gene: TRBJ1-1
v_gene: TRBV29-1
abundance: NA
len: 13
CDR3aa: CSVPGTGNFNAFF
CDR3nt: TGCAGCGTTCCCGGGACAGGGAATTTCAACGCTTTCTTT

d_gene: TRBD1
j_gene: TRBJ1-2
v_gene: TRBV6-6
abundance: NA
len: 14
CDR3aa: CASSPGQGVYGYTF
CDR3nt: TGTGCCAGCAGTCCTGGACAGGGGGTCTATGGCTACACCTTC

d_gene: TRBD1
j_gene: TRBJ2-2
v_gene: TRBV5-1
abundance: NA
len: 15
CDR3aa: CASTQGALNTGELFF
CDR3nt: TGCGCCAGTACACAGGGGGCGCTTAACACCGGGGAGCTGTTTTTT

d_gene: TRBD1
j_gene: TRBJ1-2
v_gene: TRBV19
abundance: NA
len: 17
CDR3aa: CASSIAIVRDRGKGYTF
CDR3nt: TGTGCCAGTAGTATAGCCATAGTCCGGGACAGGGGTAAAGGCTACACCTTC

d_gene: NA
j_gene: TRBJ1-1
v_gene: TRBV7-2
abundance: NA
len: 15
CDR3aa: CASSPSGARGTEAFF
CDR3nt: TGTGCCAGCAGCCCGTCAGGGGCAAGGGGCACTGAAGCTTTCTTT

d_gene: TRBD1
j_gene: TRBJ1-2
v_gene: TRBV7-8
abundance: NA
len: 19
CDR3aa: CASSPRLTGSLPANYGYTF
CDR3nt: TGTGCCAGCAGCCCCAGACTGACAGGGTCCTTACCAGCTAACTATGGCTACACCTTC

d_gene: TRBD1
j_gene: TRBJ2-7
v_gene: TRBV5-6
abundance: NA
len: 15
CDR3aa: CASSLVGGTGAEQYF
CDR3nt: TGTGCCAGCAGCTTAGTGGGAGGGACAGGGGCCGAGCAGTACTTC

d_gene: NA
j_gene: TRBJ1-5
v_gene: TRBV2
abundance: NA
len: 13
CDR3aa: CASSRESNQPQHF
CDR3nt: TGTGCCAGCTCTCGAGAGAGCAATCAGCCCCAGCATTTT

d_gene: NA
j_gene: TRBJ2-3
v_gene: TRBV11-3
abundance: once
len: 17
CDR3aa: CASSLAPLAYLTDTQYF
CDR3nt: TGTGCCAGCAGCTTAGCTCCCCTAGCGTACCTCACAGATACGCAGTATTTT

d_gene: NA
j_gene: TRBJ1-5
v_gene: TRBV2
abundance: few
len: 16
CDR3aa: CASSERQGAGNQPQHF
CDR3nt: TGTGCCAGCAGTGAACGGCAGGGTGCGGGAAATCAGCCCCAGCATTTT

d_gene: NA
j_gene: TRBJ2-3
v_gene: TRBV19
abundance: few
len: 15
CDR3aa: CATRRVWIDTDTQYF
CDR3nt: TGTGCCACCCGCCGGGTTTGGATTGACACAGATACGCAGTATTTT

d_gene: TRBD1
j_gene: TRBJ1-6
v_gene: TRBV10-2
abundance: NA
len: 16
CDR3aa: CASRDRGSSYNSPLHF
CDR3nt: TGCGCCAGCAGGGACAGGGGGAGCTCCTATAATTCACCCCTCCACTTT